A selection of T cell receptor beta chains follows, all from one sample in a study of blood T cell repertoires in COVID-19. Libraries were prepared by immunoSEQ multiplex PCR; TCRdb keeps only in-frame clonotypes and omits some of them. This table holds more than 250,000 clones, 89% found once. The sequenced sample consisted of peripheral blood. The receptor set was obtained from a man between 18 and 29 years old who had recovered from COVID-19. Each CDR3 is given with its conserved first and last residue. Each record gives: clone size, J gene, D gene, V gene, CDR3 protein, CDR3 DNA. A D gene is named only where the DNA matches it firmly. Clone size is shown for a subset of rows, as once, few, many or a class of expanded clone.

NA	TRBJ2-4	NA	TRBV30	CAWAGAKNIQYF	TGTGCCTGGGCGGGAGCCAAAAACATTCAGTACTTC
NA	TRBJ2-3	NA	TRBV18	CASSKWEGTDTQYF	TGTGCCAGCTCAAAGTGGGAGGGCACAGATACGCAGTATTTT
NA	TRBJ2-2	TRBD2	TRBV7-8	CASSLGTGTSVWILGGELFF	TGTGCCAGCAGCTTAGGGACCGGGACTAGTGTTTGGATTTTAGGCGGGGAGCTGTTTTTT
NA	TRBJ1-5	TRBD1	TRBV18	CASSLSTGGNQPQHF	TGTGCCAGCTCACTATCGACAGGGGGCAATCAGCCCCAGCATTTT
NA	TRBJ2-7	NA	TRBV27	CASSLSIGGGSVSYEQYF	TGTGCCAGCAGTTTATCCATCGGGGGTGGGTCTGTCTCCTACGAGCAGTACTTC
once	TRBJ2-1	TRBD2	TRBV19	CASSTSGAYNEQFF	TGTGCCAGTAGTACTAGCGGAGCTTACAATGAGCAGTTCTTC
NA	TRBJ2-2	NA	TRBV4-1	CASSLKDSGTTNTGELFF	TGCGCCAGCAGTCTTAAAGACTCCGGGACAACGAACACCGGGGAGCTGTTTTTT
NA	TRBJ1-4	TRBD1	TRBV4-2	CASSSGQGGSTNEKLFF	TGTGCCAGCAGCTCAGGACAGGGTGGGTCGACTAATGAAAAACTGTTTTTT
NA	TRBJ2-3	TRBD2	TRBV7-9	CASSFSGTGTDTQYF	TGTGCCAGCAGCTTTAGCGGGACCGGCACAGATACGCAGTATTTT
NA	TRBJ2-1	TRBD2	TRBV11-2	CASSFSGVDNEQFF	TGTGCCAGCAGCTTTAGCGGGGTCGACAATGAGCAGTTCTTC
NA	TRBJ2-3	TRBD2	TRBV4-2	CASSQRPKGLADADTQYF	TGTGCCAGCAGCCAACGACCTAAGGGACTAGCGGATGCGGATACGCAGTATTTT
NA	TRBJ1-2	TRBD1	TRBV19	CASSIGTGARRGGYTF	TGTGCCAGTAGTATTGGGACAGGGGCTAGACGGGGAGGCTACACCTTC
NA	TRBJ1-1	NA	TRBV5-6	CASSSTSAGNTEAFF	TGTGCCAGCAGCTCAACGTCGGCAGGGAACACTGAAGCTTTCTTT
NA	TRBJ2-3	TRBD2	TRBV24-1	CATSDRGTSADTQYF	TGTGCCACCAGTGATCGGGGGACTAGCGCAGATACGCAGTATTTT
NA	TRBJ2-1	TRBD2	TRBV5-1	CASSKGLASGDEQFF	TGCGCCAGCAGCAAGGGACTAGCGAGTGGCGATGAGCAGTTCTTC
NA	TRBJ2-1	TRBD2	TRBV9	CASSGGREGFNEQFF	TGTGCCAGCAGCGGCGGACGGGAGGGGTTCAATGAGCAGTTCTTC
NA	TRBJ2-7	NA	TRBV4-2	CASSHGLIYEQYF	TGTGCCAGCAGCCACGGACTTATTTACGAGCAGTACTTC
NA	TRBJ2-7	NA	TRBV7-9	CASSLGLGEQYF	TGTGCCAGCAGCTTAGGACTCGGCGAGCAGTACTTC
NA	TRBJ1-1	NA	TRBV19	CASSQLNTEAFF	TGTGCCAGTAGTCAGTTAAATACTGAAGCTTTCTTT
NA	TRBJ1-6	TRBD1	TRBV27	CASSLSPTGAGNSPLHF	TGTGCCAGCAGTTTATCGCCGACAGGGGCTGGTAATTCACCCCTCCACTTT
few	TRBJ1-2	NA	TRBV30	CAWGDGNYGYTF	TGTGCCTGGGGCGACGGGAACTATGGCTACACCTTC
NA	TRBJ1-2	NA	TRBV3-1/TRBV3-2	CASSQDGGFNYGYTF	TGTGCCAGCAGCCAAGACGGGGGGTTTAACTATGGCTACACCTTC
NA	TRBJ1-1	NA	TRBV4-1	CATSPLGGNTEAFF	TGCGCCACCAGCCCACTGGGGGGGAACACTGAAGCTTTCTTT
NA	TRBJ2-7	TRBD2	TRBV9	CASSAFSTSTIYEQYF	TGTGCCAGCAGCGCCTTCTCGACTAGCACCATTTACGAGCAGTACTTC
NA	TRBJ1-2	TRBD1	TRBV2	CARRTGGYGYTF	TGTGCCAGGAGGACAGGGGGCTATGGCTACACCTTC
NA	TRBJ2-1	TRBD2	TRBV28	CASSSHSSGTVNEQFF	TGTGCCAGCAGTTCTCACTCTAGCGGGACTGTGAATGAGCAGTTCTTC
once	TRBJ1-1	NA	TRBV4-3	CASSQGSGNTEAFF	TGCGCCAGCAGCCAAGGGTCAGGGAACACTGAAGCTTTCTTT
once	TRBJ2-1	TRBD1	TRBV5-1	CASSLRTGFNEQFF	TGCGCCAGCAGCTTGAGGACAGGGTTCAATGAGCAGTTCTTC
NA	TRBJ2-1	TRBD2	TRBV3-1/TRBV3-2	CASSHPGLAGGVNEQFF	TGTGCCAGCAGCCACCCGGGACTAGCGGGAGGGGTGAATGAGCAGTTCTTC
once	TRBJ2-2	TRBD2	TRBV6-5	CASRLAENTGELFF	TGTGCCAGCAGGCTAGCGGAGAACACCGGGGAGCTGTTTTTT
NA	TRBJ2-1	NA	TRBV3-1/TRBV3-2	CASSQQGPYNEQFF	TGTGCCAGCAGCCAGCAGGGGCCCTACAATGAGCAGTTCTTC
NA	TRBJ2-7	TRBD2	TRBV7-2	CASSLADSGGAYEQYF	TGTGCCAGCAGCTTAGCGGATAGCGGGGGAGCCTACGAGCAGTACTTC
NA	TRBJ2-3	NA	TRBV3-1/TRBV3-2	CASSLRLVSTDTQYF	TGTGCCAGCAGCCTACGACTGGTGAGCACAGATACGCAGTATTTT
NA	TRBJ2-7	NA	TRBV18	CASSPRGLPADIIAYEQYF	TGTGCCAGCTCACCTAGAGGACTACCCGCCGACATTATAGCCTACGAGCAGTACTTC
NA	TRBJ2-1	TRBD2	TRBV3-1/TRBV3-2	CASSLGLAGNEQFF	TGTGCCAGCAGCCTCGGACTAGCGGGAAATGAGCAGTTCTTC
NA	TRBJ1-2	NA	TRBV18	CASSQIGDGYTF	TGTGCCAGCTCACAAATCGGGGATGGCTACACCTTC
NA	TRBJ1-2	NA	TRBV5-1	CASSLDRGYTF	TGCGCCAGCAGCCTAGACAGAGGCTACACCTTC
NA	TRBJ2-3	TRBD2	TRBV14	CASSRKGLAGGDTQYF	TGTGCCAGCAGCCGGAAGGGACTAGCGGGGGGAGATACGCAGTATTTT
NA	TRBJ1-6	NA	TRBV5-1	CASSLVGADSPLHF	TGCGCCAGCAGCTTGGTTGGGGCAGATTCACCCCTCCACTTT
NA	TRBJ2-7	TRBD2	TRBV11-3	CASSLSGDNYEQYF	TGTGCCAGCAGTCTTAGCGGGGACAACTACGAGCAGTACTTC
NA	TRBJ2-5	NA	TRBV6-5	CASSYSGRVGETQYF	TGTGCCAGCAGTTACTCTGGCAGGGTAGGGGAGACCCAGTACTTC